This passage covers 4 T cell receptor beta chains from one sample sequenced in a study of blood T cell repertoires in COVID-19. Using immunoSEQ multiplex PCR, the repertoire was profiled, and TCRdb retains in-frame clones only, with some absent. The sample holds about 430,000 clones, 70% to 90% seen once. Sequencing was carried out using PBMCs or T cells enriched from blood (not recorded which). Source of these receptors: a woman in her thirties with acute COVID-19.

The chain employs TRBV11-3 and TRBJ2-7; no firm D call. The germline CDR1 and CDR2 sequences are SGHNT and YENEEA. The CDR3 totals 14 residues. V was shortened by 1 base and J by 1 base, with 8 bases between the two germline ends. The CDR3: CASSLGGSSYEQYF. For the CDR3, the DNA is TGTGCCAGCAGCTTAGGAGGCAGTTCCTACGAGCAGTACTTC.

V and J are TRBV12-3 or TRBV12-4 and TRBJ2-5; D unresolved. CDR3 size: 12 residues. Trimming left V 1 base short and J 5 bases short, with 5 bases between. CDR3 amino acids: CASSLGPETQYF. In nucleotides, the CDR3 is TGTGCCAGCAGTTTAGGTCCGGAGACCCAGTACTTC.

Comment on this clone: A read error may produce the germline difference seen at one junction end. The chain recombines TRBV10-2 with TRBJ2-7; D unresolved. Looked up from germline, CDR1 is WSHSY and CDR2 is SAAADI. The length of the CDR3 is 13 residues. The CDR3 DNA reads TGCGCCAGCCGTGACACTTTTCCCTACGAGCAGTACTTC. Translating gives CASRDTFPYEQYF.

The chain couples TRBV5-4 to TRBJ1-1, with 8 bases that match TRBD1. This CDR3 has 17 amino acids. V was pared by 2 bases and J by 1 base, with 10 bases of the junction left unmatched. Germline values: CDR1 SGHNT, CDR2 YYREEE (reference sequence). The chain's CDR3 is CASSFSRGGQENTEAFF. CDR3 nucleotides: TGTGCCAGCAGCTTCTCCAGAGGGGGACAGGAGAACACTGAAGCTTTCTTT.